One sample yielded the 32 T cell receptor beta chains listed below, sequenced in a study of T cell responses to AZD1222 COVID-19 vaccine. Profiling relied on immunoSEQ multiplex PCR, and the TCRdb table lists in-frame clones only, not all of them. The sample has about 120,000 clones, about 85% seen once. The sample consisted of peripheral blood, taken on day 0 of AZD1222 vaccination. These receptors all stem from an adult in good health.

This rearrangement joins TRBV10-1 to TRBJ1-1; D unresolved. In germline, CDR1 is WNHNN, CDR2 SYGVQD (reference sequence). This CDR3 is built from 16 residues. Trimming took 8 bases from V and 7 from J, leaving 26 bases between them. In DNA, the CDR3 is TGCGCCAGCGCCCTTTCCCAGGTCCCCGTGAAGGATGAAGCTTTCTTT. Residues: CASALSQVPVKDEAFF.

This chain joins TRBV2 and TRBJ2-6; possibly TRBD2 for D (5 bases). Germline V CDR1 and CDR2: SNHLY, FYNNEI. This CDR3 spans 14 amino acids. The ends were cut back, 4 bases at V and 2 bases at J, with 6 bases in the middle. CDR3 sequence (DNA): TGTGCCAGCAGTGCGGGAACTGGGGCCAACGTCCTGACTTTC. It encodes CASSAGTGANVLTF.

This sequence joins TRBV5-4 and TRBJ1-2; D perhaps matches TRBD1 (6 bases). Per germline, CDR1 SGHNT and CDR2 YYREEE (reference sequence). The V end was cut by 4 bases, the J end by 7 bases, with 14 bases between. The CDR3 runs to 13 residues. CDR3 amino acids: CASSPDRWSGYTF. Here the CDR3 DNA reads TGTGCCAGCAGCCCTGACAGGTGGTCTGGCTACACCTTC.

V is TRBV7-8 and J is TRBJ2-7, with TRBD1 matching 9 bases. CDR3 size: 15 residues. The junction had 5 bases not matched to a gene; V was cut back by 3 bases and J by 2 bases. Germline loops: CDR1 SGHVS, CDR2 FQNEAQ. The CDR3 region has the DNA TGTGCCAGCAGCTTTGGGACAGGGAGTACCTACGAGCAGTACTTC. Residues: CASSFGTGSTYEQYF.

This sequence joins TRBV19 and TRBJ2-3; a possible D gene is TRBD1 (5 bases). The ends were cut back, 5 bases at V and 6 bases at J, with 24 bases in the middle. CDR1 is LNHDA, CDR2 SQIVND, per germline (reference sequence). The CDR3 runs 17 residues. CDR3 residues: CASSAQGDRGSSDTQYF. CDR3 DNA sequence: TGTGCCAGTAGTGCCCAAGGGGATCGCGGTTCCAGTGATACGCAGTATTTT.

The gene calls are TRBV6-1 and TRBJ2-2, with D possibly TRBD2 on 6 matching bases. Germline loops: CDR1 MNHNS, CDR2 SASEGT. There are 14 residues in the CDR3. The V and J ends lost 2 bases and 4 bases respectively, with 8 bases between them. This CDR3 is CASSERGSTGELFF. DNA of the CDR3: TGTGCCAGCAGTGAACGGGGGTCCACCGGGGAGCTGTTTTTT.

The chain couples TRBV5-1 to TRBJ2-7; a weak D match, TRBD2 (5 bases). Trimming shortened V by 0 bases and J by 6 bases, and 16 bases separated the two germline ends. The CDR3 is 15 residues long. Germline-derived CDR1 and CDR2 are SGHRS and YFSETQ. The CDR3 sequence: CASSLVGRGPSEQYF. CDR3 DNA: TGCGCCAGCAGCTTGGTTGGGCGAGGGCCCTCCGAGCAGTACTTC.

The table lists this clone with a count of one. This chain joins TRBV24-1 and TRBJ2-1; 10 positions match TRBD2. V was clipped by 5 bases and J by 1 base; unmatched bases: 4. Germline V gene data show CDR1 as KGHDR and CDR2 as SFDVKD. The CDR3 covers 16 residues. Here the CDR3 reads CATSAVAGGSYNEQFF. The CDR3 nucleotides read TGTGCCACCAGTGCCGTAGCGGGAGGATCCTACAATGAGCAGTTCTTC.

The rearrangement joins TRBV2 to TRBJ2-5; D tentatively reads TRBD1 or TRBD2 (5 bases each). The CDR3 has 15 residues. Looked up from germline, CDR1 is SNHLY and CDR2 is FYNNEI. Trimming left V 6 bases short and J 3 bases short, with 17 bases between. The CDR3 sequence: CASRARTLGEETQYF. In DNA form, the CDR3 reads TGTGCCAGCAGAGCCCGGACTCTAGGGGAAGAGACCCAGTACTTC.

The gene calls are TRBV6-6 and TRBJ1-6; D is undetermined. V lost 6 bases and J 5 bases, leaving 11 bases between the germline ends. The CDR3 extends over 14 amino acids. Germline lookup yields CDR1 MNHNY and CDR2 SVGAGI (reference sequence). The CDR3 sequence is CASRDSIDNSPLHF. The CDR3 bases are TGTGCCAGCAGGGATAGCATTGATAATTCACCCCTCCACTTT.

DNA for the CDR3: TGTGCCAGTACCCAAGGTAGCGGGAGGACCGGGGAGCTGTTTTTT. Translated: CASTQGSGRTGELFF. The chain is built from TRBV19 and TRBJ2-2; 10 bases match TRBD2. The V segment lost 7 bases and the J segment 5 bases; nucleotides outside the gene matches: 7. This CDR3 region has 15 residues. Germline V CDR1 and CDR2: LNHDA, SQIVND (reference sequence).

The rearrangement joins TRBV28 to TRBJ2-3; perhaps TRBD2 as D (6 bases). Germline CDR1 MDHEN, CDR2 SYDVKM. V dropped 3 bases and J dropped 4 bases, with 14 bases sitting between them. The CDR3 has 15 amino acids. CDR3 in amino acids: CASSLNGRRPDTQYF. CDR3 nucleotides: TGTGCCAGCAGTTTGAACGGGAGAAGGCCAGATACGCAGTATTTT. Based on the CDR3 plus reference TRBV28 and TRBJ2-3, the full variable domain is DVKVTQSSRYLVKRTGEKVFLECVQDMDHENMFWYRQDPGLGLRLIYFSYDVKMKEKGDIPEGYSVSREKKERFSLILESASTNQTSMYLCASSLNGRRPDTQYFGPGTRLTVL.

The gene calls are TRBV28 and TRBJ2-3, with D uncertain. In germline, CDR1 is MDHEN, CDR2 SYDVKM. The CDR3 consists of 12 residues. The CDR3 loop is CATGAVTDTQYF. Here the CDR3 DNA reads TGTGCGACTGGAGCAGTGACAGATACGCAGTATTTT.

This clone was seen a few times. The rearrangement uses TRBV4-3 and TRBJ1-5; perhaps TRBD1 as D (5 bases). Germline values: CDR1 LGHNA, CDR2 YSLEER. This CDR3 contains 14 residues. V lost 4 bases and J lost 0, with 7 bases in between. CDR3 amino acids: CASSLTVSNQPQHF. In DNA, the CDR3 is TGCGCCAGCAGCCTGACAGTTAGCAATCAGCCCCAGCATTTT.

J is TRBJ2-6 and V is TRBV5-1; weak D call: TRBD1 (5 bases). The germline CDR1 and CDR2 sequences are SGHRS and YFSETQ. V was clipped by 2 bases and J by 0 bases, with 9 bases between them. CDR3 length equals 16 residues. CDR3 residues: CASSFRDRSGANVLTF. CDR3 nucleotides: TGCGCCAGCAGCTTCAGGGATCGCTCTGGGGCCAACGTCCTGACTTTC.

J is TRBJ2-1 and V is TRBV13; possible D gene TRBD2, 5 bases. CDR3 length: 13 amino acids. V lost 8 bases and J lost 1, with 9 bases in between. CDR1 and CDR2 (germline): PRHDT, FYEKMQ (reference sequence). DNA of the CDR3: TGTGCCAGCGGCTGGGAGTCCTACAATGAGCAGTTCTTC. As protein: CASGWESYNEQFF.

This clone was seen just once. The rearrangement uses TRBV5-6 and TRBJ2-5; D is uncertain. Per the germline V gene, CDR1 is SGHDT and CDR2 is YYEEEE. The CDR3 covers 15 residues. V was trimmed by 1 base and J by 5 bases, leaving 15 bases between them. The CDR3 sequence is CASSLWKGPRETQYF. CDR3 coding DNA: TGTGCCAGCAGCTTGTGGAAGGGCCCGAGGGAGACCCAGTACTTC. The whole variable domain, remainder taken from reference TRBV5-6 and TRBJ2-5, is DAGVTQSPTHLIKTRGQQVTLRCSPKSGHDTVSWYQQALGQGPQFIFQYYEEEERQRGNFPDRFSGHQFPNYSSELNVNALLLGDSALYLCASSLWKGPRETQYFGPGTRLLVL.

This chain connects TRBV7-2 to TRBJ2-1, with 8 positions matching TRBD2. V was pared by 1 base and J by 2 bases, with 1 base of the junction left unmatched. This CDR3 has 15 residues. Germline loops: CDR1 SGHTA, CDR2 FQGNSA. CDR3 protein: CASSLEAGAYNEQFF. The CDR3 DNA sequence: TGTGCCAGCAGCTTAGAAGCGGGGGCCTACAATGAGCAGTTCTTC.

This clone was seen just once. V is TRBV19 and J is TRBJ2-1; D may be TRBD1 (6 bases). The CDR3 has 15 amino acids. The V end was cut by 7 bases, the J end by 2 bases, with 15 bases between. Germline CDR1 LNHDA, CDR2 SQIVND (reference sequence). CDR3 sequence (DNA): TGTGCCAGTATGCTACAGGGAAATCCCTACAATGAGCAGTTCTTC. Translated: CASMLQGNPYNEQFF. Together with reference TRBV19 and TRBJ2-1, the CDR3 gives the full variable domain: DGGITQSPKYLFRKEGQNVTLSCEQNLNHDAMYWYRQDPGQGLRLIYYSQIVNDFQKGDIAEGYSVSREKKESFPLTVTSAQKNPTAFYLCASMLQGNPYNEQFFGPGTRLTVL.

The V gene is TRBV18, the J gene TRBJ1-1; TRBD1 aligns across 7 bases. This CDR3 has 14 residues. V lost 3 bases, J lost 0 bases, and 1 base stayed unmatched. CDR1 and CDR2 (germline): KGHSH, LQKENI. CDR3 sequence reads: CASSPTGMNTEAFF. The CDR3 region has the DNA TGTGCCAGCTCACCGACAGGGATGAACACTGAAGCTTTCTTT.

This chain connects TRBV11-3 to TRBJ2-1; weak D call: TRBD2 (5 bases). The V gene lost 4 bases and the J gene lost 3 bases, with 7 bases spanning the gap. Germline CDR1 reads SGHNT; CDR2 reads YENEEA. The CDR3 runs 13 residues. The DNA for the CDR3 is TGTGCCAGCAGCTCCGGGGTCTACAATGAGCAGTTCTTC. Residues: CASSSGVYNEQFF.

The chain couples TRBV7-9 to TRBJ2-3, with 7 positions matching TRBD2. The CDR3 sequence is 16 residues long. V shed 4 bases and J 4 bases; nucleotides not matched to a gene: 11. Germline values: CDR1 SEHNR, CDR2 FQNEAQ (reference sequence). CDR3 sequence: CASSSWLAERADTQYF. CDR3 nucleotides: TGTGCCAGCAGCTCATGGCTAGCGGAAAGGGCAGATACGCAGTATTTT.

The genes are TRBV28 and TRBJ2-4; D not certain. The CDR3 contains 13 residues. CDR1 MDHEN and CDR2 SYDVKM come from the germline V gene. Trimming left V 5 bases short and J 8 bases short, with 13 bases between. CDR3 bases: TGTGCCAGCAGTCTAGTAGCTTTGGACATTCAGTACTTC. Translating gives CASSLVALDIQYF.

This sequence joins TRBV28 and TRBJ1-5, with D uncertain. The V end lost 11 bases, the J end lost 0 bases, and 14 bases lay between the germline ends. The germline V gene has CDR1 MDHEN and CDR2 SYDVKM. The CDR3 consists of 14 residues. The CDR3 nucleotides are TGTGCCCCCTCGGGTGATAATAGCAATCAGCCCCAGCATTTT. It translates to CAPSGDNSNQPQHF. Full variable domain (missing parts from reference TRBV28 and TRBJ1-5): DVKVTQSSRYLVKRTGEKVFLECVQDMDHENMFWYRQDPGLGLRLIYFSYDVKMKEKGDIPEGYSVSREKKERFSLILESASTNQTSMYLCAPSGDNSNQPQHFGDGTRLSIL.

V usage is TRBV9 and J usage is TRBJ2-5, with a possible D match to TRBD2 (7 bases). Per the germline V gene, CDR1 is SGDLS and CDR2 is YYNGEE. The CDR3 is made up of 14 amino acids. V dropped 1 base and J dropped 5 bases, with 12 bases sitting between them. CDR3 loop: CASSVSGGAETQYF. The CDR3 DNA is TGTGCCAGCAGCGTAAGTGGGGGGGCGGAGACCCAGTACTTC.

This chain uses TRBV5-1 with TRBJ2-7; D unclear. V was cut by 3 bases and J by 5 bases, with 12 bases left in between. The CDR3 consists of 13 residues. Germline CDR1 and CDR2: SGHRS and YFSETQ. This CDR3 reads CASSWAVENEQYF. The CDR3 bases are TGCGCCAGCAGCTGGGCGGTGGAGAACGAGCAGTACTTC.

The chain has TRBV11-3 and TRBJ2-1, with D unclear. V lost 0 bases, J lost 12 bases, and 12 bases lay in between. The CDR3 has 13 amino acids. The germline gives CDR1 SGHNT, CDR2 YENEEA. DNA of the CDR3: TGTGCCAGCAGCTTAGATCCTCTCCAGCGGCAGTTCTTC. This codes for CASSLDPLQRQFF.

V is TRBV7-2 and J is TRBJ1-5; no clear D gene. CDR3 length equals 15 residues. V was trimmed by 1 base and J by 3 bases, leaving 10 bases between them. Germline CDR1 reads SGHTA; CDR2 reads FQGNSA. The CDR3 DNA reads as TGTGCCAGCAGCTTAGGGGCTTCCCTCAATCAGCCCCAGCATTTT. It encodes CASSLGASLNQPQHF. Based on the CDR3 plus reference TRBV7-2 and TRBJ1-5, the full variable domain is GAGVSQSPSNKVTEKGKDVELRCDPISGHTALYWYRQSLGQGLEFLIYFQGNSAPDKSGLPSDRFSAERTGGSVSTLTIQRTQQEDSAVYLCASSLGASLNQPQHFGDGTRLSIL.

This clone qualifies as medium-sized. The chain recombines TRBV27 with TRBJ2-7; no clear D. The CDR3 sequence is 17 residues long. Per germline, CDR1 MNHEY and CDR2 SMNVEV (reference sequence). Trimming removed 7 bases from V and 2 bases from J, with 24 bases in between. This CDR3 is CASTKGFGPGTTYEQYF. The CDR3 DNA follows: TGTGCCAGCACCAAAGGGTTTGGTCCCGGTACTACCTACGAGCAGTACTTC.

The J gene is TRBJ2-1, the V gene TRBV29-1; D remains unclear. V shed 0 bases and J shed 4 bases, with 10 bases lying between them. This CDR3 contains 14 residues. Germline loops: CDR1 SQVTM, CDR2 ANQGSEA. CDR3 DNA: TGCAGCGTTGAAGATCGGAGAAGGTACAATGAGCAGTTCTTC. Translated, it gives CSVEDRRRYNEQFF.

This clone was counted ten times or more. The rearrangement links TRBV7-9 to TRBJ2-3; TRBD1 matches at 11 bases. The CDR3 totals 16 residues. In germline, CDR1 is SEHNR, CDR2 FQNEAQ (reference sequence). The J segment lost 5 bases and the V segment lost 1 base, leaving 5 bases of the junction unmatched. The CDR3 loop is CASSLVDRGLQDTQYF. The CDR3 nucleotides are TGTGCCAGCAGCTTAGTGGACAGGGGGCTTCAAGATACGCAGTATTTT.

This chain links TRBV30 with TRBJ2-7; D is tentatively TRBD1 or TRBD2 (5 bases each). CDR1 and CDR2 from the germline V gene are GTSNPN and SVGIG (reference sequence). Trimming cost V 3 bases and J 10 bases, with 13 bases left between them. The CDR3 contains 11 residues. The CDR3 DNA reads TGTGCCTGGAGCCAGGGAGTAGGCCAGTACTTC. Translated: CAWSQGVGQYF.